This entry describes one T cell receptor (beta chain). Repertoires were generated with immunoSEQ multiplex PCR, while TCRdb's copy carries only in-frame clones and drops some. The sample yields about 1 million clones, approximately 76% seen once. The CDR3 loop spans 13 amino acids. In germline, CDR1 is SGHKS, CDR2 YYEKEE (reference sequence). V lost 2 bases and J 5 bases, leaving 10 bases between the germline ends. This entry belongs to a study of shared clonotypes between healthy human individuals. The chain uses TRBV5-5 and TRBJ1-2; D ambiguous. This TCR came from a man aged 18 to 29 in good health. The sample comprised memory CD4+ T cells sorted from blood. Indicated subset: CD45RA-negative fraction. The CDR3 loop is CASSFGNYYGYTF. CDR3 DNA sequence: TGTGCCAGCAGCTTCGGAAACTATTATGGCTACACCTTC.